This T cell receptor (beta chain) was found in a study of T cell changes during pregnancy in multiple sclerosis. Sequencing was performed with immunoSEQ multiplex PCR; in TCRdb, only in-frame clones are kept and a portion is missing. The sample records about 61,000 clones, 88% being singletons. This sequence was found in a female donor with multiple sclerosis, enrolled in a pregnancy study. The sequenced sample was peripheral blood, obtained in the first trimester of pregnancy.

In DNA form, the CDR3 reads TGTGCCACCAGCCCGGGACAGGGGGCAAAGGCACCCTACAATGAGCAGTTCTTC. It encodes CATSPGQGAKAPYNEQFF. The rearrangement uses TRBV19 and TRBJ2-1, with 12 bases lining up with TRBD1. J was trimmed by 2 bases and V by 10 bases; bases with no gene match: 15. This CDR3 spans 18 amino acids. The germline V gene has CDR1 LNHDA and CDR2 SQIVND (reference sequence). Combining the CDR3 with reference TRBV19 and TRBJ2-1 gives the whole variable domain DGGITQSPKYLFRKEGQNVTLSCEQNLNHDAMYWYRQDPGQGLRLIYYSQIVNDFQKGDIAEGYSVSREKKESFPLTVTSAQKNPTAFYLCATSPGQGAKAPYNEQFFGPGTRLTVL.